Described below is a single TCR beta chain sequence and its context. The data originate from a study of blood T cell repertoires in COVID-19. In the study overall: Donors in the United States, Italy and Spain gave samples during acute or convalescent COVID-19.

Germline CDR1 is MNHEY and CDR2 is SMNVEV (reference sequence). V lost 0 bases and J 2 bases, leaving 17 bases between the germline ends. This CDR3 is 18 amino acids long. In the authors' methods: The assay estimated nucleated cells by amplifying reference gene primers. Sequencing used immunoSEQ multiplex PCR; TCRdb keeps in-frame clones, though not all of them. For V, J and clone size, that table is used; D and trimming come from the DNA. This sample yields around 63,000 clones, of which roughly 89% are seen a single time; roughly 1.4% belongs to the top ten. Sequenced material: peripheral blood. This clonotype originated in a woman aged 80 or over with acute or convalescent COVID-19. The chain employs TRBV27 and TRBJ1-5, with D hard to call. The CDR3 spells CASSLSPDNSMGNQPQHF. DNA of the CDR3: TGTGCCAGCAGTTTATCCCCTGACAATAGTATGGGCAATCAGCCCCAGCATTTT.